One and the same sample provided the 9 T cell receptor beta chains below, sequenced in a study of long-term antiretroviral therapy in people with HIV. Survey-level immunoSEQ v3.0 assays were run. Profiled with immunoSEQ multiplex PCR; TCRdb holds only in-frame clones, not every one. The table has 20,000 to 25,000 clones, almost 95% seen once. Sequences were derived from unsorted PBMCs, sampled 4.4 years after starting antiretroviral therapy. The receptors were sampled from a woman between 50 and 59 years old with HIV.

J is TRBJ1-5 and V is TRBV2, with 9 bases aligning to TRBD1. The CDR3 loop spans 15 amino acids. After removal of 6 bases from V and 2 bases from J, the junction contained 5 bases not matched to a gene. Germline V gene sequence: CDR1 SNHLY, CDR2 FYNNEI. DNA of the CDR3: TGTGCCAGCAGGGAACAGGGGGCCCGCAATCAGCCCCAGCATTTT. Protein: CASREQGARNQPQHF. The full variable domain, completed using reference TRBV2 and TRBJ1-5, is EPEVTQTPSHQVTQMGQEVILRCVPISNHLYFYWYRQILGQKVEFLVSFYNNEISEKSEIFDDQFSVERPDGSNFTLKIRSTKLEDSAMYFCASREQGARNQPQHFGDGTRLSIL.

The chain is built from TRBV19 and TRBJ1-3; D unresolved. This CDR3 contains 15 residues. V gave up 9 bases and J gave up 0 bases, with 15 bases separating them. Germline V gene sequence: CDR1 LNHDA, CDR2 SQIVND (reference sequence). CDR3 DNA sequence: TGTGCCAGCGCCTTGACGGCCTTCTCTGGAAACACCATATATTTT. Its translation is CASALTAFSGNTIYF.

The chain carries TRBV2 and TRBJ2-3, with no clear D. This CDR3 spans 12 amino acids. V was pared by 4 bases and J by 8 bases, with 10 bases between. From germline, CDR1 is SNHLY and CDR2 FYNNEI. Written as DNA, the CDR3 is TGTGCCAGCAGTGTCCTTAGCTTTACGCAGTATTTT. Protein product: CASSVLSFTQYF.

This sequence joins TRBV6-5 and TRBJ1-1; D gene ambiguous. Per germline, CDR1 MNHEY and CDR2 SVGAGI. The ends were cut back, 5 bases at V and 4 bases at J, with 11 bases in the middle. CDR3 size: 13 residues. As DNA, the CDR3 is TGTGCCAGCAGTCTCGGCTACGCCACTGAAGCTTTCTTT. It yields the protein CASSLGYATEAFF.

V and J are TRBV19 and TRBJ1-5; D might be TRBD1 (5 bases). The CDR3 is made up of 16 amino acids. Germline V lookup: CDR1 LNHDA, CDR2 SQIVND (reference sequence). V lost 3 bases and J lost 7, with 19 bases in between. The CDR3 bases are TGTGCCAGTAGTATCCGTCTAGCAGGGACTTTCCAGCCCCAGCATTTT. Protein product: CASSIRLAGTFQPQHF.

The rearrangement links TRBV7-9 to TRBJ2-5; 10 bases agree with TRBD1. Losses at the gene ends were 1 base for V and 4 bases for J; bases not matched to a gene: 0. The CDR3 is 14 amino acids. The germline CDR1 and CDR2 sequences are SEHNR and FQNEAQ (reference sequence). The CDR3 nucleotides read TGTGCCAGCAGCTTAGGGACAGGGGGAGAGACCCAGTACTTC. Translated: CASSLGTGGETQYF. The full variable domain, in which reference TRBV7-9 and TRBJ2-5 provide the parts outside the CDR3, is DTGVSQNPRHKITKRGQNVTFRCDPISEHNRLYWYRQTLGQGPEFLTYFQNEAQLEKSRLLSDRFSAERPKGSFSTLEIQRTEQGDSAMYLCASSLGTGGETQYFGPGTRLLVL.

The chain has TRBV19 and TRBJ2-2, with TRBD1 matching over 7 bases. V trimming: 4 bases; J trimming: 2 bases; junction bases outside the gene matches: 10. Germline CDR1 and CDR2: LNHDA and SQIVND (reference sequence). The CDR3 extends over 17 amino acids. CDR3 nucleotide sequence: TGTGCCAGTAGTAGGGACCTAGGGGGCCACAACACCGGGGAGCTGTTTTTT. As protein: CASSRDLGGHNTGELFF.

The chain uses TRBV7-6 and TRBJ1-3; 7 bases are shared with TRBD1. This CDR3 contains 15 residues. With 5 bases clipped from V and 3 bases from J, the junction kept 7 bases outside the gene matches. In germline, CDR1 is SGHVS, CDR2 FNYEAQ. Here the CDR3 DNA reads TGTGCCAGCAGCCCAGGGGGGTTAAGTGGAAACACCATATATTTT. Its translation is CASSPGGLSGNTIYF.

V gene TRBV27 combines with J gene TRBJ2-3; D unresolved. Germline loops: CDR1 MNHEY, CDR2 SMNVEV (reference sequence). The CDR3 runs to 14 residues. V lost 3 bases and J lost 2, with 9 bases in between. The DNA of the CDR3 is TGTGCCAGCAGTTTTCAATACGTCACAGATACGCAGTATTTT. Encoded protein: CASSFQYVTDTQYF.